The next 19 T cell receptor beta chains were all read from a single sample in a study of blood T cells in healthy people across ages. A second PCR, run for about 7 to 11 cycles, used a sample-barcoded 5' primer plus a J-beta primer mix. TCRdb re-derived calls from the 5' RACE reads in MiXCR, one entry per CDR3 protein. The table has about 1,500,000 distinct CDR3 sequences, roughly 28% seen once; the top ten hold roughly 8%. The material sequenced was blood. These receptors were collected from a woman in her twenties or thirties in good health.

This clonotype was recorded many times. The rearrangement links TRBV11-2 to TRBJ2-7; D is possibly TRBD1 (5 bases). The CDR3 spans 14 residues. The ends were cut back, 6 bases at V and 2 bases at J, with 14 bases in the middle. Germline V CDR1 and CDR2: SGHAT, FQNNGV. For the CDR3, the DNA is TGTGCCAGCAGGGCTATTAGGGGTCCCTACGAGCAGTACTTC. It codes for CASRAIRGPYEQYF.

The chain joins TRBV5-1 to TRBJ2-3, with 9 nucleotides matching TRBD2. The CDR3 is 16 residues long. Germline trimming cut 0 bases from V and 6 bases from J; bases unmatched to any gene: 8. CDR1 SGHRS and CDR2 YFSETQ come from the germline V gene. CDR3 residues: CASSLAVTSGRDTQYF. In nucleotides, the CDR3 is TGCGCCAGCAGCTTGGCCGTGACTAGCGGACGGGATACGCAGTATTTT.

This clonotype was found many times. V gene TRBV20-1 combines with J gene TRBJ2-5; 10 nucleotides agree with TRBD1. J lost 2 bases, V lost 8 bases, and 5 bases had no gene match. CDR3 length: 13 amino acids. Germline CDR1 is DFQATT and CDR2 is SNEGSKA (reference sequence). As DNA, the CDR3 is TGCAGTTCCGGGACAGGGGTGCAAGAGACCCAGTACTTC. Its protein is CSSGTGVQETQYF.

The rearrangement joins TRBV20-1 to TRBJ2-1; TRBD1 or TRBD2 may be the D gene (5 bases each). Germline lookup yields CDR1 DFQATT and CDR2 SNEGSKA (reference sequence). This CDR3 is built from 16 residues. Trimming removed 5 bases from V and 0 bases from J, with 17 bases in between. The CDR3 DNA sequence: TGCAGTGCTGGGGCCTACGGGGCCCTCTCCTACAATGAGCAGTTCTTC. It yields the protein CSAGAYGALSYNEQFF.

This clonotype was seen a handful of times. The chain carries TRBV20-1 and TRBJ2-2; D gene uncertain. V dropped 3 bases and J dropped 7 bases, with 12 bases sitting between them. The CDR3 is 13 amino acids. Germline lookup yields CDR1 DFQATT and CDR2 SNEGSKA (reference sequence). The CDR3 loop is CSASGSSYGELFF. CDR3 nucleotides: TGCAGTGCTAGTGGTAGCTCGTACGGGGAGCTGTTTTTT.

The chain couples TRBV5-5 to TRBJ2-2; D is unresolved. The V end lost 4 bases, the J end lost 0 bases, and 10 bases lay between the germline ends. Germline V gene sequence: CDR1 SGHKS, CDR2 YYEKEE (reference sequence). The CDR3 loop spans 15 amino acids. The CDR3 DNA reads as TGTGCCAGCAGCCCTAAAAGGGCGAACACCGGGGAGCTGTTTTTT. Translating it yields CASSPKRANTGELFF.

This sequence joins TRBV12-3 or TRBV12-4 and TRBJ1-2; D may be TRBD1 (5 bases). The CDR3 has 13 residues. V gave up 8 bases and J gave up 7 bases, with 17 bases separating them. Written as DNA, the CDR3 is TGTGCCAGCGGTAGGGGAGGGGCCGGTGGCTACACCTTC. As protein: CASGRGGAGGYTF.

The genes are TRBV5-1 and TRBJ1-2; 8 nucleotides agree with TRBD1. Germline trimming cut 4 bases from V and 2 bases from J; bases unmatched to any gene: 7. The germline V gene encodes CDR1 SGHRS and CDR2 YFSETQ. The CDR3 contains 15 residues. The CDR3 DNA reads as TGCGCCAGCAGCGCCCGGACAGGGTTGAACTATGGCTACACCTTC. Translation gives CASSARTGLNYGYTF.

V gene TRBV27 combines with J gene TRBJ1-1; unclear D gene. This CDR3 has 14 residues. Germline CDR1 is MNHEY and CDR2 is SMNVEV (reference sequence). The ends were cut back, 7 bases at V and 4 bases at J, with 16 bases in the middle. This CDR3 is CASKGTEFSTEAFF. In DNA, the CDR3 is TGTGCCAGCAAAGGAACAGAGTTTAGCACTGAAGCTTTCTTT.

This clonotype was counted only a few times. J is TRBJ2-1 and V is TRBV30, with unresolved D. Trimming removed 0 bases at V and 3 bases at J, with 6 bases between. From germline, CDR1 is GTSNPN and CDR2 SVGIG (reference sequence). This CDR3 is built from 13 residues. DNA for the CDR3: TGTGCCTGGAGTGTCGGTCTCTACAATGAGCAGTTCTTC. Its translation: CAWSVGLYNEQFF.

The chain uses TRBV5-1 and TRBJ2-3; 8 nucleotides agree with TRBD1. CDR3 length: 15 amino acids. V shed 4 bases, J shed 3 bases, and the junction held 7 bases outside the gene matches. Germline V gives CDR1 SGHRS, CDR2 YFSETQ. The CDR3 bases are TGCGCCAGCAGCACGGACAGGGCCCCAACAGATACGCAGTATTTT. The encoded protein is CASSTDRAPTDTQYF.

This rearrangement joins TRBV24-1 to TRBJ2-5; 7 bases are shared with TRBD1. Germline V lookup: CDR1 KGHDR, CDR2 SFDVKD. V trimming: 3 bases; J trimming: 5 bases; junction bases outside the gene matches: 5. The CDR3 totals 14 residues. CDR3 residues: CATSDTTGIETQYF. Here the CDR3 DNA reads TGTGCCACCAGTGATACGACAGGGATTGAGACCCAGTACTTC.

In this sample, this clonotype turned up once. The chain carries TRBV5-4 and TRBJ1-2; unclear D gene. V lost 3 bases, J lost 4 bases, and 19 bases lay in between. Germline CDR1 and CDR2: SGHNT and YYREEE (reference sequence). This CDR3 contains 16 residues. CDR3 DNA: TGTGCCAGCAGCTCCCCCCGGGGAGGCGGCGTCTATGGCTACACCTTC. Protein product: CASSSPRGGGVYGYTF.

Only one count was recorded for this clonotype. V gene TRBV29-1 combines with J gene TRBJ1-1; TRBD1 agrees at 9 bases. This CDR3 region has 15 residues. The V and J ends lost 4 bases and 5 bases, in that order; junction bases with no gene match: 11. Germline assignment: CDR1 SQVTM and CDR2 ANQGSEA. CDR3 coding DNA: TGCAGCGTTGCGAAAACAGGGGGCGCGGTGACTGAAGCTTTCTTT. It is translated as CSVAKTGGAVTEAFF.

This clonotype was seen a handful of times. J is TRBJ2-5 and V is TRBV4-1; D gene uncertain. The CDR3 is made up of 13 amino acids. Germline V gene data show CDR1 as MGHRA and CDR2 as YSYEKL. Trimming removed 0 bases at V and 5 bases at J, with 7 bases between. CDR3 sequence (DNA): TGCGCCAGCAGCCAAGAATTTGCGGAGACCCAGTACTTC. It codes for CASSQEFAETQYF.

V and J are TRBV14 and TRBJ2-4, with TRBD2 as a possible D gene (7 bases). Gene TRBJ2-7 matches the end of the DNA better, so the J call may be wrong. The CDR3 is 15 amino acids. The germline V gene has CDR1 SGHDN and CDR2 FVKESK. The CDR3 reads CASSPYLPGEGEQYF. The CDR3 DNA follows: TGTGCCAGCAGCCCTTATCTGCCAGGGGAGGGCGAGCAGTACTTC.

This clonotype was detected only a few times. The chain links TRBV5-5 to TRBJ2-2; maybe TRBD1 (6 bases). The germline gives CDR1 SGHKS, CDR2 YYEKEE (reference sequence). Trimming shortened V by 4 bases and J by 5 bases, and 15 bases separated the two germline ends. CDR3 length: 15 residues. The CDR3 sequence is CASSPWTEITGELFF. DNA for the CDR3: TGTGCCAGCAGCCCCTGGACAGAAATTACCGGGGAGCTGTTTTTT.

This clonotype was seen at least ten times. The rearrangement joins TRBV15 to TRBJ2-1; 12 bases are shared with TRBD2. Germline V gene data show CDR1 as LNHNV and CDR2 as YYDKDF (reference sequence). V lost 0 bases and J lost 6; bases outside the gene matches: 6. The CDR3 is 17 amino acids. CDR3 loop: CATSRDPGLAGRNEQFF. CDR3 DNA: TGTGCCACCAGCAGAGACCCCGGACTAGCGGGACGCAATGAGCAGTTCTTC.

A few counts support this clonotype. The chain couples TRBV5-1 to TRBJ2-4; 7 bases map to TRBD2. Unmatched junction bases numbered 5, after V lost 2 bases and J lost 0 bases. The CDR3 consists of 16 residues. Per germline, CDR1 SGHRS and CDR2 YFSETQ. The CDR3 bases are TGCGCCAGCAGCTTCGGGGCGGGGGTAGCCAAAAACATTCAGTACTTC. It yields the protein CASSFGAGVAKNIQYF.